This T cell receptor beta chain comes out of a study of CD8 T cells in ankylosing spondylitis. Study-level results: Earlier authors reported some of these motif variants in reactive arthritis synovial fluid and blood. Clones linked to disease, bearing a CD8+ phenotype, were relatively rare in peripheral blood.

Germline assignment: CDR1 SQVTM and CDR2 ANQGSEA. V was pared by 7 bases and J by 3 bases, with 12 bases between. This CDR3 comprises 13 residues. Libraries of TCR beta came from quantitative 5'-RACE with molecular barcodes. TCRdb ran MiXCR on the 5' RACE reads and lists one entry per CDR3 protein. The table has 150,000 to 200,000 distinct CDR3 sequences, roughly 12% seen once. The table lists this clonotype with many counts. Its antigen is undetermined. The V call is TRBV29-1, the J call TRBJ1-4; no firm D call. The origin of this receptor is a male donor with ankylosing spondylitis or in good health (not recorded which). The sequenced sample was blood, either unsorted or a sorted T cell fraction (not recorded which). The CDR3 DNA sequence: TGCAGCGCTTTCCGGACTCCTAATGAAAAACTGTTTTTT. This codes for CSAFRTPNEKLFF.